These 30 T cell receptor beta chains came from one sample sequenced in a study of blood T cells in healthy people across ages. Through a sample-barcoded 5' primer and a J-beta primer mix, a second PCR was run for roughly 7 to 11 cycles. TCRdb independently ran MiXCR on the 5' RACE reads; one entry per CDR3 protein. The table lists under 1,100,000 distinct CDR3 sequences, 20% to 25% of them singletons. These sequences were also reported in another study, on T cells of mothers and their children.

What was sequenced was blood. These receptors were collected from a girl aged 2 to 10 in good health.

This clonotype showed up just a few times. The chain links TRBV12-3 or TRBV12-4 to TRBJ1-1; 9 nucleotides line up with TRBD1. Losses at the gene ends were 5 bases for V and 5 bases for J; bases not matched to a gene: 6. The CDR3 extends over 14 amino acids. In nucleotides, the CDR3 is TGTGCCAGCAGTCCCGGGACAGGGTTTACTGAAGCTTTCTTT. This sequence encodes CASSPGTGFTEAFF.

This clonotype was picked up a small number of times. The rearrangement uses TRBV12-3 or TRBV12-4 and TRBJ1-5; a weak D match, TRBD1 (6 bases). The CDR3 runs 14 residues. V lost 10 bases and J lost 3, with 16 bases in between. CDR3 sequence (DNA): TGTGCCACCCGAGAAGGGGGGGTCAATCAGCCCCAGCATTTT. This translates into CATREGGVNQPQHF.

This clonotype was found a few times. The CDR3: CSARELSFRTATEAFF. Here the CDR3 DNA reads TGCAGTGCTAGAGAATTATCCTTTAGGACAGCCACTGAAGCTTTCTTT. The J gene is TRBJ1-1, the V gene TRBV20-1, with D possibly being TRBD1 (6 bases). V was cut by 0 bases and J by 4 bases, with 18 bases left in between. The CDR3 length is 16 residues. CDR1 DFQATT and CDR2 SNEGSKA come from the germline V gene (reference sequence).

J is TRBJ2-7 and V is TRBV6-2 or TRBV6-3, with D maybe TRBD1 (7 bases). This CDR3 has 15 residues. Per the germline V gene, CDR1 is MNHEY and CDR2 is SVGEGT. V was shortened by 6 bases and J by 6 bases, with 21 bases between the two germline ends. The CDR3 region has the DNA TGTGCCAGCAGGGGTCCGGGGCCAGGGGGGCTCGAGCAGTACTTC. It encodes CASRGPGPGGLEQYF.

The V call is TRBV5-1, the J call TRBJ2-5; no clear D. The closer fit of TRBJ2-7 to the DNA end suggests the J call may be wrong. Germline CDR1 and CDR2: SGHRS and YFSETQ. The CDR3 spans 15 residues. CDR3 protein: CASSLVAPISYEQYF. CDR3 nucleotide sequence: TGCGCCAGCAGCTTGGTGGCTCCTATCTCCTACGAGCAGTACTTC.

The chain combines TRBV27 with TRBJ2-5; perhaps TRBD1 as D (6 bases). Near its end, the DNA agrees better with TRBJ2-7, so the J call may be wrong. CDR1 and CDR2 from the germline V gene are MNHEY and SMNVEV (reference sequence). This CDR3 contains 14 residues. As DNA, the CDR3 is TGTGCCAGCAGTTACACCGGGACACACTACGAGCAGTACTTC. Protein product: CASSYTGTHYEQYF.

This clonotype appeared a few times. V and J are TRBV10-3 and TRBJ2-2; D is undetermined. Between the trimmed V and J ends, which lost 2 bases and 2 bases, there was a span of 12 bases. The germline gives CDR1 ENHRY, CDR2 SYGVKD. The CDR3 has 16 amino acids. CDR3 sequence (DNA): TGTGCCATCAGTGAGAGTTACACGGACAACACCGGGGAGCTGTTTTTT. It yields the protein CAISESYTDNTGELFF.

J is TRBJ1-1 and V is TRBV29-1, with TRBD1 matching over 7 bases. The germline V gene has CDR1 SQVTM and CDR2 ANQGSEA. The CDR3 covers 12 residues. Trimming took 6 bases from V and 7 from J; bases not matched to a gene: 8. CDR3 residues: CSVLTGASEAFF. The CDR3 nucleotides read TGCAGCGTCCTTACAGGGGCCAGTGAAGCTTTCTTT.

This sequence joins TRBV7-2 and TRBJ2-5; no clear D. The CDR3 runs 12 residues. V shed 8 bases and J shed 5 bases, with 12 bases lying between them. Per germline, CDR1 SGHTA and CDR2 FQGNSA. The CDR3 DNA reads TGTGCCAGCGGGCCTACCTGGGAGACCCAGTACTTC. Protein sequence: CASGPTWETQYF.

A few counts support this clonotype. The rearrangement joins TRBV27 to TRBJ1-4, with 7 bases lining up with TRBD1. The CDR3 is made up of 17 amino acids. Germline V gene lookup returns CDR1 MNHEY and CDR2 SMNVEV (reference sequence). V shed 2 bases and J 4 bases; nucleotides not matched to a gene: 10. The CDR3 loop is CASSLGNPRDSNEKLFF. The CDR3 bases are TGTGCCAGCAGTTTAGGAAATCCCCGGGACAGTAATGAAAAACTGTTTTTT.

The chain joins TRBV7-2 to TRBJ1-3; TRBD1 matches at 7 bases. The trim removed 6 bases at V and 2 bases at J, leaving 4 bases unmatched. Germline V CDR1 and CDR2: SGHTA, FQGNSA. This CDR3 region has 14 residues. The CDR3 DNA sequence: TGTGCCAGCAGACCCGACAGGGCTGGAAACACCATATATTTT. Amino acids: CASRPDRAGNTIYF.

The chain employs TRBV5-6 and TRBJ2-1; D is unclear. Germline-derived CDR1 and CDR2 are SGHDT and YYEEEE. The CDR3 has 14 amino acids. Trimming removed 1 base from V and 7 bases from J, with 12 bases in between. CDR3 sequence: CASSLIMAWNEQFF. In nucleotides, the CDR3 is TGTGCCAGCAGCTTGATCATGGCGTGGAATGAGCAGTTCTTC.

CDR3 nucleotides: TGTGCCAGCAGCTTAAGGGACCTTATAAACATTCAGTACTTC. Its translation: CASSLRDLINIQYF. The gene calls are TRBV5-8 and TRBJ2-4; TRBD1 or TRBD2 may be the D gene (5 bases each). The CDR3 is 14 residues long. Germline loops: CDR1 SGHTS, CDR2 YDEGEE. Trimming removed 2 bases at V and 6 bases at J, with 12 bases between.

This clonotype has just a few counts. At one boundary the junction diverges from the germline segment, which might be a read error. The genes are TRBV27 and TRBJ1-1, with D possibly TRBD1 on 6 matching bases. Germline V gives CDR1 MNHEY, CDR2 SMNVEV (reference sequence). The CDR3 totals 13 residues. The DNA of the CDR3 is TGTGCCAGCAGCGGACAGCCCCACACCGAAGCTTTCTTT. It is translated as CASSGQPHTEAFF.

This clonotype was recorded at least ten times. The chain joins TRBV28 to TRBJ1-2, with TRBD1 as a possible D gene (6 bases). The CDR3 is 11 amino acids. The V end lost 4 bases, the J end lost 6 bases, and 6 bases lay between the germline ends. The germline V gene has CDR1 MDHEN and CDR2 SYDVKM. CDR3 DNA: TGTGCCAGCAGTTACAGGGATGGCTACACCTTC. It translates to CASSYRDGYTF.

This clonotype has more than one count but fewer than ten. The chain joins TRBV15 to TRBJ2-6; a weak D match, TRBD2 (5 bases). V lost 0 bases, J lost 2 bases, and 5 bases lay in between. The germline V gene encodes CDR1 LNHNV and CDR2 YYDKDF (reference sequence). The CDR3 is 15 amino acids. The CDR3 reads CATSRERAGANVLTF. The CDR3 DNA follows: TGTGCCACCAGCAGAGAGAGGGCTGGGGCCAACGTCCTGACTTTC.

This clonotype was seen more than once but under ten times. The CDR3 bases are TGTGCCAGCAGCTCCCTACTAGCGGGTCCACAGCAGTTCTTC. Its protein product is CASSSLLAGPQQFF. V usage is TRBV11-2 and J usage is TRBJ2-1; 9 bases agree with TRBD2. Germline V gene lookup returns CDR1 SGHAT and CDR2 FQNNGV. The CDR3 contains 14 residues. V was pared by 4 bases and J by 11 bases, with 9 bases of the junction left unmatched. The full variable domain, with the rest looked up from reference TRBV11-2 and TRBJ2-1, is EAGVAQSPRYKIIEKRQSVAFWCNPISGHATLYWYQQILGQGPKLLIQFQNNGVVDDSQLPKDRFSAERLKGVDSTLKIQPAKLEDSAVYLCASSSLLAGPQQFFGPGTRLTVL.

J is TRBJ2-3 and V is TRBV12-3 or TRBV12-4; a weak D match, TRBD1 (5 bases). The CDR3 totals 15 residues. V shed 4 bases and J shed 0 bases, with 11 bases lying between them. In DNA, the CDR3 is TGTGCCAGCAGTTCTGACAGCCCTAGCACAGATACGCAGTATTTT. This translates into CASSSDSPSTDTQYF.

J is TRBJ2-5 and V is TRBV15, with 9 bases lining up with TRBD1. The germline gives CDR1 LNHNV, CDR2 YYDKDF (reference sequence). With 5 bases clipped from V and 5 bases from J, the junction kept 6 bases outside the gene matches. This CDR3 region has 14 residues. CDR3 coding DNA: TGTGCCACCAGCGGAACAGGGGGCGGCGAGACCCAGTACTTC. Its protein is CATSGTGGGETQYF.

V gene TRBV11-2 combines with J gene TRBJ2-2, with D perhaps TRBD1 (5 bases). Germline assignment: CDR1 SGHAT and CDR2 FQNNGV. The CDR3 extends over 18 amino acids. V dropped 5 bases and J dropped 3 bases, with 22 bases sitting between them. For the CDR3, the DNA is TGTGCCAGCAGCCCGCACGGTGTGATGGGGCTTTACACCGGGGAGCTGTTTTTT. It translates to CASSPHGVMGLYTGELFF. Full variable domain (outside the CDR3, taken from reference TRBV11-2 and TRBJ2-2): EAGVAQSPRYKIIEKRQSVAFWCNPISGHATLYWYQQILGQGPKLLIQFQNNGVVDDSQLPKDRFSAERLKGVDSTLKIQPAKLEDSAVYLCASSPHGVMGLYTGELFFGEGSRLTVL.

This clonotype was found a few times. The chain employs TRBV29-1 and TRBJ1-1; 9 bases fit TRBD1. The V and J ends lost 4 bases and 5 bases, in that order; junction bases with no gene match: 5. This CDR3 is built from 13 residues. The germline V gene encodes CDR1 SQVTM and CDR2 ANQGSEA. CDR3 loop: CSVGRGQGTEAFF. CDR3 coding DNA: TGCAGCGTTGGACGCGGACAGGGGACTGAAGCTTTCTTT.

This chain uses TRBV20-1 with TRBJ2-5; D might be TRBD2 (6 bases). Germline CDR1 DFQATT, CDR2 SNEGSKA (reference sequence). CDR3 length equals 15 residues. Trimming removed 2 bases from V and 5 bases from J, with 18 bases in between. CDR3: CSARTGLAGRETQYF. The CDR3 DNA reads TGCAGTGCTAGAACTGGGTTGGCAGGGAGGGAGACCCAGTACTTC.

The CDR3 here is CASSLGQARANVLTF. In DNA form, the CDR3 reads TGTGCCAGCTCACTCGGACAGGCTCGGGCCAACGTCCTGACTTTC. The V call is TRBV18, the J call TRBJ2-6; 7 bases line up with TRBD1. Germline lookup yields CDR1 KGHSH and CDR2 LQKENI. V lost 4 bases to trimming and J lost 5 bases; unmatched junction nucleotides: 5. This CDR3 has 15 amino acids.

This clonotype was detected only a few times. This chain uses TRBV12-3 or TRBV12-4 with TRBJ2-6; D is unclear. Trimming left V 3 bases short and J 0 bases short, with 6 bases between. CDR3 length: 15 residues. The CDR3 here is CASSFRFSGANVLTF. The CDR3 DNA sequence: TGTGCCAGCAGTTTTCGGTTCTCTGGGGCCAACGTCCTGACTTTC.

The CDR3 here is CASSLTGKALHF. The DNA of the CDR3 is TGTGCCAGCAGCTTAACTGGGAAGGCCCTCCACTTT. The rearrangement joins TRBV11-2 to TRBJ1-6, with D uncertain. The CDR3 loop spans 12 amino acids. V shed 2 bases and J shed 14 bases, with 10 bases lying between them. CDR1 and CDR2 from the germline V gene are SGHAT and FQNNGV.

The rearrangement links TRBV10-3 to TRBJ2-7; maybe TRBD2 (6 bases). This CDR3 is 12 amino acids long. Germline CDR1 is ENHRY and CDR2 is SYGVKD. The ends were cut back, 10 bases at V and 4 bases at J, with 14 bases in the middle. The CDR3 region has the DNA TGTGCCAGCGGGACGGTGGAATACGAGCAGTACTTC. Translated, it gives CASGTVEYEQYF.

This clonotype came up a few times. This sequence joins TRBV12-5 and TRBJ2-7; no clear D. Germline V gene lookup returns CDR1 LGHNT and CDR2 FRNRAP. Deletions cut 6 bases from V and 1 base from J, with 13 bases between. The CDR3 contains 14 residues. The CDR3 bases are TGTGCTAGTGGCCTGGCTAGGAAGTCCTACGAGCAGTACTTC. Residues: CASGLARKSYEQYF.

The CDR3 region is CASSHLDRGRDRETQYF. The CDR3 DNA reads as TGTGCCAGCAGCCATCTTGACAGGGGACGAGACCGAGAGACCCAGTACTTC. The V call is TRBV3-1, the J call TRBJ2-5; 8 bases line up with TRBD1. From germline, CDR1 is LGHDT and CDR2 YNNKEL (reference sequence). The CDR3 is 17 amino acids. J was trimmed by 4 bases and V by 3 bases; bases with no gene match: 13.

This clonotype was found many times. The rearrangement uses TRBV11-3 and TRBJ1-1; 7 nucleotides align to TRBD1. Per the germline V gene, CDR1 is SGHNT and CDR2 is YENEEA. This CDR3 region has 12 residues. Germline trimming cut 5 bases from V and 11 bases from J; bases unmatched to any gene: 8. The CDR3, as DNA: TGTGCCAGCAGCACAAGACAGGGAATGGCTTTCTTT. It codes for CASSTRQGMAFF.

This chain connects TRBV28 to TRBJ1-6; 9 nucleotides align to TRBD1. CDR3 size: 15 residues. Unmatched junction bases numbered 5, after V lost 5 bases and J lost 6 bases. The germline CDR1 and CDR2 sequences are MDHEN and SYDVKM. The CDR3 DNA reads as TGTGCCAGCAGTCGAACAGGGGGCACTAATTCACCCCTCCACTTT. Translating it yields CASSRTGGTNSPLHF.